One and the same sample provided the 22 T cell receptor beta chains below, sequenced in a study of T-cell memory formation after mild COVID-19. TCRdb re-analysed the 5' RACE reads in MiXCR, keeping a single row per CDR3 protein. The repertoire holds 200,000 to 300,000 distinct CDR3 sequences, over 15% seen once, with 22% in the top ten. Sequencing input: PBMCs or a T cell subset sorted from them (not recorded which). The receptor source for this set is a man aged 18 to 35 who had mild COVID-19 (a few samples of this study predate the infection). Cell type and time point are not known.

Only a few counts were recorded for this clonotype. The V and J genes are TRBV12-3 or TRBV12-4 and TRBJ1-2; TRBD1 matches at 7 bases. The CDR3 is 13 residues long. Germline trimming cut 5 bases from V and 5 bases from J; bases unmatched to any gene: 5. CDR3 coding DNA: TGTGCCAGCAGTCCACGGGACAGTTATGGCTACACCTTC. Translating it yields CASSPRDSYGYTF.

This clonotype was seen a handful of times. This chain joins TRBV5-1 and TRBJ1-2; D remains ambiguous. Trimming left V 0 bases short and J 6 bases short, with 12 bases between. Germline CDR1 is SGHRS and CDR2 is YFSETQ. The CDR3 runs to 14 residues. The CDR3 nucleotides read TGCGCCAGCAGCTTGGAGGTTTTAAATGATGGCTACACCTTC. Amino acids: CASSLEVLNDGYTF.

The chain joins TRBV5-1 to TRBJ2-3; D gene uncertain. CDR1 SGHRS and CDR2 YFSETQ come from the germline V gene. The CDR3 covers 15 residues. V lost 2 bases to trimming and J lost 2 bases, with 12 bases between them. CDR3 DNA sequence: TGCGCCAGCAGCTTACTCCTAGGGTACACAGATACGCAGTATTTT. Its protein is CASSLLLGYTDTQYF.

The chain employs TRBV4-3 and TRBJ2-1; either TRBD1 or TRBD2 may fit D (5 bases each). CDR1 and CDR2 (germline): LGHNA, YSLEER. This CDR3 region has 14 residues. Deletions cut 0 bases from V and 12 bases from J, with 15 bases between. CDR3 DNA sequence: TGCGCCAGCAGCCAAGATCGGGGCCCTGGGGGGCAGTTCTTC. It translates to CASSQDRGPGGQFF.

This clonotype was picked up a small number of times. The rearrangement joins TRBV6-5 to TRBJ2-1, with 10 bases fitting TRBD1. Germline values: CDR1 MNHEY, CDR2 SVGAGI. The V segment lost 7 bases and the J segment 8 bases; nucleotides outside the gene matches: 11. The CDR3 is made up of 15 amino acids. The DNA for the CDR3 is TGTGCCAGCACTACCCGGGACAGGGGTGCCTATGAGCAGTTCTTC. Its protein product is CASTTRDRGAYEQFF.

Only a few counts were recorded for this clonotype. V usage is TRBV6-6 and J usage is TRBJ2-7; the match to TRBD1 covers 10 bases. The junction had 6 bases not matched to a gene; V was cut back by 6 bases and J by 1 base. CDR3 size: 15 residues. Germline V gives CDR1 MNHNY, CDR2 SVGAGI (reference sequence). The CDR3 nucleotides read TGTGCCAGCAGCTCCGGGACAGGGGATTCCTACGAGCAGTACTTC. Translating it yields CASSSGTGDSYEQYF.

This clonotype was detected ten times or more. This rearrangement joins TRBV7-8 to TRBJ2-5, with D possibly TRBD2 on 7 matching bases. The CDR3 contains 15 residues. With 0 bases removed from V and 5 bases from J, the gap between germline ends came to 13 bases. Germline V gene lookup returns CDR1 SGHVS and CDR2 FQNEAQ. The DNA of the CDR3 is TGTGCCAGCAGCTTAGCGACGGGGGGCCGGGAGACCCAGTACTTC. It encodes CASSLATGGRETQYF.

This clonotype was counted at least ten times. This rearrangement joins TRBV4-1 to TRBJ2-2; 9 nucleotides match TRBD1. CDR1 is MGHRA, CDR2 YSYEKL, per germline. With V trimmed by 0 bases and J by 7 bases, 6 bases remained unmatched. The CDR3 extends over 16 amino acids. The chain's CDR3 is CASSQEDRGPGGELFF. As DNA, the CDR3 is TGCGCCAGCAGCCAAGAGGACAGGGGTCCCGGCGGGGAGCTGTTTTTT.

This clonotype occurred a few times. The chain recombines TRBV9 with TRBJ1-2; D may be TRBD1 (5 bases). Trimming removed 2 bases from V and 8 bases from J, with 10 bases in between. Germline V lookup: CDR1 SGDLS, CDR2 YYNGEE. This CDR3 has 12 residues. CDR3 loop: CASSVSGQGYTF. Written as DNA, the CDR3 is TGTGCCAGCAGCGTCTCGGGGCAAGGCTACACCTTC. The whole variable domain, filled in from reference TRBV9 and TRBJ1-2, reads DSGVTQTPKHLITATGQRVTLRCSPRSGDLSVYWYQQSLDQGLQFLIQYYNGEERAKGNILERFSAQQFPDLHSELNLSSLELGDSALYFCASSVSGQGYTFGSGTRLTVV.

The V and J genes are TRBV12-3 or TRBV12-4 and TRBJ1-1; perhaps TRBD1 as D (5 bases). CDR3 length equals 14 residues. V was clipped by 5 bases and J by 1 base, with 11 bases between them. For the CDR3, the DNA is TGTGCCAGCAGTAAGCTCCAGGGGAACACTGAAGCTTTCTTT. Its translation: CASSKLQGNTEAFF.

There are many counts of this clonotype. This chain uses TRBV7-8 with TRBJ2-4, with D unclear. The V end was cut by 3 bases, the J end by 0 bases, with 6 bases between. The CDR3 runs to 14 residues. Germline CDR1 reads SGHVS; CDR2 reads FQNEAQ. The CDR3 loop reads CASSLGLAKNIQYF. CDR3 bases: TGTGCCAGCAGCTTGGGTTTAGCCAAAAACATTCAGTACTTC.

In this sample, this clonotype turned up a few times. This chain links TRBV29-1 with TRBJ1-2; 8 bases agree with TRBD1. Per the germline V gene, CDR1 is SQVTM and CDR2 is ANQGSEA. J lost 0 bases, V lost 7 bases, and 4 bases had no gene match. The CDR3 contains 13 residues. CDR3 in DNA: TGCAGCGCTGCCAGGGGGCCTAACTATGGCTACACCTTC. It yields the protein CSAARGPNYGYTF.

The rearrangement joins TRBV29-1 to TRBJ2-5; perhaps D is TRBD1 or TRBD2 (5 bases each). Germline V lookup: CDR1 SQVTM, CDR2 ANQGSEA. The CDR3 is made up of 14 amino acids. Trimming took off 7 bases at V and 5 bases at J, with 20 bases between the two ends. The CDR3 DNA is TGCAGCGGGAGGCGGCCGGGGCTTTCGGAGACCCAGTACTTC. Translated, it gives CSGRRPGLSETQYF.

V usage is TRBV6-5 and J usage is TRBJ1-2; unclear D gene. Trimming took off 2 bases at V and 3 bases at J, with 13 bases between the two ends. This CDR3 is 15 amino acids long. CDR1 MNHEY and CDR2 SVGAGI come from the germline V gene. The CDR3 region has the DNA TGTGCCAGCAGTTACGCCCGGGTCACGGACTATGGCTACACCTTC. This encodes CASSYARVTDYGYTF.

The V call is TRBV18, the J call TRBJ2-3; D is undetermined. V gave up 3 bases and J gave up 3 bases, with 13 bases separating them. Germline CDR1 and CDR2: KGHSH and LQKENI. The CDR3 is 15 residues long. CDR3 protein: CASSPLSGLTDTQYF. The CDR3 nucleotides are TGTGCCAGCTCACCGCTCTCCGGGTTAACAGATACGCAGTATTTT.

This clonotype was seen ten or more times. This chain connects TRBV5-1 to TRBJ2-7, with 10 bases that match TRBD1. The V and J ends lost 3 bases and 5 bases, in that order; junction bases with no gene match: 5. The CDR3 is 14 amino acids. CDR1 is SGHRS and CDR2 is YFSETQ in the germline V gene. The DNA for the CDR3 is TGCGCCAGCAGCTCGGGACAGGGGATTGACGAGCAGTACTTC. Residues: CASSSGQGIDEQYF.

CDR3 DNA: TGTGCCAGCAGCTTAGATGTAGGGCACACAGATACGCAGTATTTT. It yields the protein CASSLDVGHTDTQYF. The J gene is TRBJ2-3, the V gene TRBV7-9; D unresolved. Trimming took off 1 base at V and 2 bases at J, with 10 bases between the two ends. CDR1 and CDR2 (germline): SEHNR, FQNEAQ (reference sequence). CDR3 length: 15 residues.

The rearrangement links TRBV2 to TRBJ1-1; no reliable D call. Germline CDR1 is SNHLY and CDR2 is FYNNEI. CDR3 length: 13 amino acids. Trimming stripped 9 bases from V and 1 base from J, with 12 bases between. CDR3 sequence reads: CARVRVRNTEAFF. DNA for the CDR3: TGTGCCAGAGTGAGGGTCCGGAACACTGAAGCTTTCTTT.

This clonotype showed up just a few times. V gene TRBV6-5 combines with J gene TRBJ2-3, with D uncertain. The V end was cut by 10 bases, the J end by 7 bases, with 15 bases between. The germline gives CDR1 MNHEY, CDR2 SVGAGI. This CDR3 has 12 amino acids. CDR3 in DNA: TGTGCCACCTCGACCCCAGCGAATACGCAGTATTTT. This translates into CATSTPANTQYF.

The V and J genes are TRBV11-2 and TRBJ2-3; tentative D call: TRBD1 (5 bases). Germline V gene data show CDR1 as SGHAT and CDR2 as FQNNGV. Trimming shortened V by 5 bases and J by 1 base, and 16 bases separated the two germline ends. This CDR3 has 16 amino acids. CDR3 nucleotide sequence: TGTGCCAGCAGCCCGAGACAGCCCCGGCGCACAGATACGCAGTATTTT. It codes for CASSPRQPRRTDTQYF.

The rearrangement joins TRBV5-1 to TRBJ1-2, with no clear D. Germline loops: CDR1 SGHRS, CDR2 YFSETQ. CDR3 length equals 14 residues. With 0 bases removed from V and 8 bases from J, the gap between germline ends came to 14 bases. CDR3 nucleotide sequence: TGCGCCAGCAGCTTGGGAGGGTTGACGGACGGCTACACCTTC. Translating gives CASSLGGLTDGYTF.

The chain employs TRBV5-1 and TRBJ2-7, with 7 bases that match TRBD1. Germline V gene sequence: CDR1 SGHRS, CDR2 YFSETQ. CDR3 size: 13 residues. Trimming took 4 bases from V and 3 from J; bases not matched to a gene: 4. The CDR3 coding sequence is TGCGCCAGCAGCCCCCGACAGGGCTACGAGCAGTACTTC. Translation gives CASSPRQGYEQYF.